The 18 T cell receptor beta chains below all came from one sample that was sequenced in a study of T cells in women clearing cervical HPV infection. Sequencing used immunoSEQ multiplex PCR; TCRdb keeps in-frame clones, though not all of them. The specimen's table records about 18,000 clones. The specimen was blood buffy coat. These receptors all stem from a woman aged 18 to 75 with a cervical HPV16 infection that either progressed to CIN3+ or cleared (not recorded which).

In regard to this clone: The missing CDR3 end, 3 residues past where the read stops, is filled in from the germline J gene. This chain links TRBV10-3 with TRBJ1-6; TRBD1 is a possible D gene (5 bases). The CDR3 totals 14 residues. Between the trimmed V and J ends, which lost 11 bases and 5 bases, there was a span of 16 bases. Germline V gives CDR1 ENHRY, CDR2 SYGVKD. The CDR3 sequence is CAAHRQKNNSPLHF. CDR3 DNA (partial): TGTGCCGCCCACAGACAGAAAAATAATTCACCC.

About this clone itself: The sequenced fragment ends 3 residues before the CDR3 boundary, so the rest is inferred from the germline J gene. This chain connects TRBV18 to TRBJ1-2, with TRBD1 matching over 7 bases. This CDR3 has 15 amino acids. Germline lookup yields CDR1 KGHSH and CDR2 LQKENI. The CDR3 DNA, read in part, is TGTGCCAGCTCACCAAATCCGCAGGGGGTAGGCGAC. This sequence encodes CASSPNPQGVGD. The whole CDR3 is CASSPNPQGVGDYTF.

About this clone itself: The read terminates 3 residues before the CDR3 end, so the remaining end is supplied by the germline J gene. The chain couples TRBV20-1 to TRBJ2-7; 7 nucleotides line up with TRBD1. Trimming took 0 bases from V and 4 from J; bases not matched to a gene: 12. Germline V gene lookup returns CDR1 DFQATT and CDR2 SNEGSKA (reference sequence). The CDR3 has 16 residues. CDR3 sequence: CSARDSDIGGKYEQYF. The sequenced part of the CDR3 DNA is TGCAGTGCTAGAGATTCCGACATAGGGGGCAAGTACGAG.

To note about this clone: The CDR3 end falls 3 residues outside the read, so it is completed with the germline J gene. This chain links TRBV20-1 with TRBJ1-5; 8 bases are shared with TRBD1. With V trimmed by 5 bases and J by 0 bases, 12 bases remained unmatched. CDR1 is DFQATT, CDR2 SNEGSKA, per germline (reference sequence). The CDR3 consists of 17 residues. CDR3 DNA (partial): TGCAGTGCTTCCCAGGGGGCTGGGGTTTTTAGCAATCAGCCC. This codes for CSASQGAGVFSNQP. The full CDR3 protein reads CSASQGAGVFSNQPQHF.

The CDR3 here is CASSERGQGKGYTF. CDR3 DNA (partial): TGTGCCAGCAGTGAACGGGGACAGGGGAAGGGC. This chain joins TRBV2 and TRBJ1-2; 10 nucleotides align to TRBD1. Read coverage stops 3 residues before the CDR3 terminus; the germline J gene supplies the remainder. The germline gives CDR1 SNHLY, CDR2 FYNNEI. CDR3 length: 14 amino acids.

Note on this clone: The CDR3 end lies 3 residues beyond the end of the read and is filled in from the germline J gene. V gene TRBV18 combines with J gene TRBJ2-7; tentatively, D is TRBD1 (6 bases). The CDR3 has 15 amino acids. Germline V gene sequence: CDR1 KGHSH, CDR2 LQKENI. Trimming removed 1 base at V and 4 bases at J, with 14 bases between. The DNA read from the CDR3 is TGTGCCAGCTCACCACTATCAGGGGCCGGATACGAG. Translating gives CASSPLSGAGYE. The whole CDR3 reads CASSPLSGAGYEQYF.

Comment on this clone: Read sequence stops 3 residues before the CDR3 end, and the germline J gene provides the missing end. The chain employs TRBV28 and TRBJ2-2, with 9 nucleotides matching TRBD2. CDR3 length equals 15 residues. CDR1 and CDR2 (germline): MDHEN, SYDVKM. V was pared by 5 bases and J by 4 bases, with 5 bases of the junction left unmatched. The CDR3 DNA, read in part, is TGTGCCAGCAGTCGGACAGCGGGGGGCACCGGGGAG. It encodes CASSRTAGGTGE. From start to end, the CDR3 is CASSRTAGGTGELFF. Variable domain in full (rest from reference TRBV28 and TRBJ2-2): DVKVTQSSRYLVKRTGEKVFLECVQDMDHENMFWYRQDPGLGLRLIYFSYDVKMKEKGDIPEGYSVSREKKERFSLILESASTNQTSMYLCASSRTAGGTGELFFGEGSRLTVL.

As to this clone: The read comes to an end 3 residues before the CDR3 does, leaving the germline J gene to fill in the end. V is TRBV29-1 and J is TRBJ2-3, with 9 bases fitting TRBD1. V dropped 4 bases and J dropped 2; count of bases not matched to a gene: 10. CDR1 and CDR2 (germline): SQVTM, ANQGSEA. The length of the CDR3 is 16 residues. Incomplete CDR3 DNA: TGCAGCGTTGTGGGGTTTGGGACAGGGTTCACAGATACG. It is translated as CSVVGFGTGFTDT. The complete CDR3 sequence is CSVVGFGTGFTDTQYF.

A note on this clone: The junction and the germline gene differ at one end; a read error may be behind it. The CDR3 loop is CASSQDRGRTNVLTF. The CDR3 DNA, read in part, is TGCGCCAGCAGCCAAGATAGGGGGCGAACCAACGTC. The chain couples TRBV4-2 to TRBJ2-6, with TRBD1 identical over 7 bases. Sequencing ends 3 residues short of the CDR3 end; the germline J gene provides the rest. Looked up from germline, CDR1 is LGHNA and CDR2 is YNFKEQ. The CDR3 consists of 15 residues.

A remark on this clone: The read falls 3 residues short of the CDR3 end, and the missing part is taken from the germline J gene. The chain uses TRBV6-2 or TRBV6-3 and TRBJ1-1; D is ambiguous. The CDR3 spans 14 residues. V was shortened by 4 bases and J by 0 bases, with 9 bases between the two germline ends. Germline V gene lookup returns CDR1 MNHEY and CDR2 SVGEGT. The chain's CDR3 is CASSSVALNTEAFF. The covered CDR3 bases are TGTGCCAGCAGTTCCGTAGCGTTGAACACTGAA.

About this clone itself: From the germline J gene comes the end of the CDR3, since the read stops 3 residues before it. V gene TRBV7-9 combines with J gene TRBJ1-5, with a weak D call TRBD1 (5 bases). V was shortened by 7 bases and J by 2 bases, with 12 bases between the two germline ends. CDR1 and CDR2 from the germline V gene are SEHNR and FQNEAQ (reference sequence). This CDR3 is 14 amino acids long. The covered CDR3 bases are TGTGCCAGCACGGAAGGGGCGGGCAATCAGCCC. It translates to CASTEGAGNQP. The CDR3 in full is CASTEGAGNQPQHF.

Remarks on this clone: The read halts 3 residues ahead of the CDR3 end, with the missing end drawn from the germline J gene. The chain employs TRBV4-1 and TRBJ1-2, with TRBD1 identical over 7 bases. Germline V gives CDR1 MGHRA, CDR2 YSYEKL. The CDR3 has 16 amino acids. This chain's CDR3 is CASSQSWTGQVGGYTF. Partial CDR3 DNA: TGCGCCAGCAGCCAATCCTGGACAGGCCAAGTAGGCGGC.

Details on this clone: Sequencing ends 3 residues short of the CDR3 end; the germline J gene provides the rest. V is TRBV19 and J is TRBJ1-4; D unclear. V was trimmed by 2 bases and J by 3 bases, leaving 10 bases between them. CDR1 and CDR2 from the germline V gene are LNHDA and SQIVND (reference sequence). The CDR3 is 15 residues long. The CDR3 loop reads CASSITTVANEKLFF. CDR3 bases read: TGTGCCAGTAGTATAACGACTGTGGCTAATGAAAAA.

Details on this clone: The read ends 3 residues before the CDR3 terminus; that terminus is restored from the germline J gene. V usage is TRBV5-1 and J usage is TRBJ2-3; TRBD2 matches at 7 bases. The germline V gene has CDR1 SGHRS and CDR2 YFSETQ. The CDR3 runs 15 residues. Trimming cost V 0 bases and J 6 bases; bases outside gene matches: 7. CDR3 protein: CASSLAQRGRDTQYF. The DNA read from the CDR3 is TGCGCCAGCAGCTTGGCCCAGCGGGGAAGGGATACG.

Its frequency marks this clone as medium-sized. The CDR3 end lies 3 residues beyond the end of the read and is filled in from the germline J gene. The V call is TRBV11-3, the J call TRBJ2-4; a possible D gene is TRBD1 (5 bases). The CDR3 has 15 amino acids. Germline CDR1 is SGHNT and CDR2 is YENEEA. V lost 5 bases to trimming and J lost 0 bases, with 11 bases between them. CDR3 bases read: TGTGCCAGCAGCCCTGGGGCGATAGCCAAAAACATT. Amino acid sequence: CASSPGAIAKNI. The CDR3, in full, reads CASSPGAIAKNIQYF.

Worth noting for this clone: The read ends 3 residues early relative to the CDR3; the germline J gene fills the gap. This chain uses TRBV20-1 with TRBJ2-3, with TRBD2 as a possible D gene (6 bases). V dropped 5 bases and J dropped 0 bases, with 12 bases sitting between them. This CDR3 comprises 14 residues. CDR1 and CDR2 (germline): DFQATT, SNEGSKA (reference sequence). CDR3: CSAEWTKSTDTQYF. The sequenced CDR3 bases are TGCAGTGCTGAATGGACTAAGAGCACAGATACG.

Notes on this clone: Coverage ceases 3 residues before the CDR3 finishes, and the germline J gene fills in the end. The chain joins TRBV30 to TRBJ1-1; D is unresolved. The CDR3 is made up of 14 amino acids. V gave up 6 bases and J gave up 2 bases, with 16 bases separating them. CDR1 is GTSNPN, CDR2 SVGIG, per germline (reference sequence). The CDR3 DNA, read in part, is TGTGCCTGCGTTTTGGGCAGCCTTAACACTGAA. Translating it yields CACVLGSLNTE. The entire CDR3 protein is CACVLGSLNTEAFF.

In the case of this clone: The CDR3 is cut off 3 residues early in the read; its end comes from the germline J gene. The chain joins TRBV20-1 to TRBJ2-7, with TRBD2 identical over 8 bases. CDR1 DFQATT and CDR2 SNEGSKA come from the germline V gene (reference sequence). V was pared by 3 bases and J by 2 bases, with 6 bases of the junction left unmatched. This CDR3 contains 14 residues. This chain's CDR3 is CSASSSGLPYEQYF. CDR3 bases read: TGCAGTGCTAGCTCTAGCGGGCTCCCCTACGAG.